Below, 26 T cell receptor beta chains from the same sample are listed, as sequenced in a study of T cell responses to AZD1222 COVID-19 vaccine. This table comes from immunoSEQ multiplex PCR, and its TCRdb copy is limited to in-frame clones, with some not included. The profile shows about 120,000 clones, roughly 92% of them singletons. The sample in question was peripheral blood, obtained on day 0 of AZD1222 vaccination. Source of these receptors: an adult in good health.

The chain combines TRBV28 with TRBJ1-5; 7 bases map to TRBD1. With V trimmed by 4 bases and J by 5 bases, 11 bases remained unmatched. Germline V gene lookup returns CDR1 MDHEN and CDR2 SYDVKM. CDR3 size: 16 residues. Here the CDR3 reads CASSSLAGTDYQPQHF. CDR3 DNA: TGTGCCAGCAGTTCCCTCGCCGGGACAGACTATCAGCCCCAGCATTTT.

The rearrangement joins TRBV7-9 to TRBJ1-3; no clear D. This CDR3 is built from 15 residues. From germline, CDR1 is SEHNR and CDR2 FQNEAQ (reference sequence). V was cut by 0 bases and J by 0 bases, with 6 bases left in between. Here the CDR3 DNA reads TGTGCCAGCAGCTTAGCACCATACTCTGGAAACACCATATATTTT. Protein product: CASSLAPYSGNTIYF.

This clone has a single count. This rearrangement joins TRBV13 to TRBJ2-5, with D perhaps matching TRBD2 (6 bases). The CDR3 is 13 residues long. Per the germline V gene, CDR1 is PRHDT and CDR2 is FYEKMQ (reference sequence). Trimming shortened V by 3 bases and J by 1 base, and 6 bases separated the two germline ends. The CDR3 coding sequence is TGTGCCAGCAGCTTCGGGGGCCAAGAGACCCAGTACTTC. Amino acid sequence: CASSFGGQETQYF.

V usage is TRBV6-6 and J usage is TRBJ1-1; possible D gene TRBD1, 5 bases. With 5 bases removed from V and 11 bases from J, the gap between germline ends came to 9 bases. The length of the CDR3 is 10 residues. Germline lookup yields CDR1 MNHNY and CDR2 SVGAGI (reference sequence). Here the CDR3 DNA reads TGTGCCAGCAGTCCAGGGTGGGCTTTCTTT. Translated, it gives CASSPGWAFF.

This rearrangement joins TRBV2 to TRBJ1-1, with D unresolved. Trimming left V 6 bases short and J 4 bases short, with 12 bases between. This CDR3 region has 13 residues. CDR1 is SNHLY, CDR2 FYNNEI, per germline. The CDR3 loop reads CASSREGGTEAFF. The CDR3 DNA sequence: TGTGCCAGCAGCCGCGAGGGCGGCACTGAAGCTTTCTTT.

CDR3 DNA: TGTGCCAGCGGCGAGGGACCCTCCGGCTCACCCCTCCACTTT. Its translation is CASGEGPSGSPLHF. The genes are TRBV9 and TRBJ1-6; weak D call: TRBD1 (5 bases). V gave up 7 bases and J gave up 10 bases, with 18 bases separating them. The CDR3 is made up of 14 amino acids. Germline V CDR1 and CDR2: SGDLS, YYNGEE.

The rearrangement uses TRBV6-5 and TRBJ1-2; 9 bases are a match to TRBD1. Germline V gene sequence: CDR1 MNHEY, CDR2 SVGAGI. J was trimmed by 6 bases and V by 2 bases; bases with no gene match: 10. The CDR3 is made up of 16 amino acids. Here the CDR3 reads CASSYNPTGGNDGYTF. The CDR3 bases are TGTGCCAGCAGTTACAACCCGACAGGGGGGAATGATGGCTACACCTTC.

The CDR3 protein is CSASSGDENYGYTF. The CDR3 DNA reads TGCAGTGCTAGTAGCGGGGATGAGAACTATGGCTACACCTTC. The chain joins TRBV20-1 to TRBJ1-2; D call uncertain. In germline, CDR1 is DFQATT, CDR2 SNEGSKA (reference sequence). The V gene lost 3 bases and the J gene lost 2 bases, with 13 bases spanning the gap. The CDR3 sequence is 14 residues long.

The genes are TRBV9 and TRBJ1-6, with D unclear. Between the trimmed V and J ends, which lost 0 bases and 9 bases, there was a span of 16 bases. Germline CDR1 SGDLS, CDR2 YYNGEE. The CDR3 is made up of 16 amino acids. The DNA for the CDR3 is TGTGCCAGCAGCGTAGATAGGCTCATGGGAGGTTCACCCCTCCACTTT. Amino acids: CASSVDRLMGGSPLHF.

V is TRBV27 and J is TRBJ2-7; 10 bases match TRBD1. Trimming cost V 6 bases and J 4 bases; bases outside gene matches: 9. Germline assignment: CDR1 MNHEY and CDR2 SMNVEV (reference sequence). CDR3 length: 15 residues. CDR3 DNA sequence: TGTGCCAGCAGCCCCCGACAGGGGGCGTATTACGAGCAGTACTTC. Translating it yields CASSPRQGAYYEQYF.

V usage is TRBV5-1 and J usage is TRBJ2-7, with D maybe TRBD1 (6 bases). CDR1 and CDR2 (germline): SGHRS, YFSETQ. Trimming left V 7 bases short and J 1 base short, with 12 bases between. The CDR3 has 13 amino acids. This CDR3 reads CASSIQGSYEQYF. In nucleotides, the CDR3 is TGCGCCAGCTCAATACAGGGATCCTACGAGCAGTACTTC.

This clone was detected once. This chain links TRBV11-3 with TRBJ1-2; 10 bases map to TRBD1. Germline loops: CDR1 SGHNT, CDR2 YENEEA. The CDR3 covers 13 residues. V was pared by 5 bases and J by 13 bases, with 10 bases of the junction left unmatched. The CDR3 spells CASSTRDRGVPTF. CDR3 in DNA: TGTGCCAGCAGCACTCGGGACAGGGGCGTTCCCACCTTC.

V gene TRBV24-1 combines with J gene TRBJ1-2; 8 positions agree with TRBD1. The germline V gene encodes CDR1 KGHDR and CDR2 SFDVKD. J lost 0 bases, V lost 5 bases, and 4 bases had no gene match. The CDR3 runs to 15 residues. The DNA of the CDR3 is TGTGCCACCAGTGGAGGACAGGGAGCTAACTATGGCTACACCTTC. This gives the protein CATSGGQGANYGYTF.

The chain has TRBV5-1 and TRBJ1-6; no clear D. Between the trimmed V and J ends, which lost 1 base and 7 bases, there was a span of 9 bases. This CDR3 region has 14 residues. CDR1 and CDR2 from the germline V gene are SGHRS and YFSETQ. This chain's CDR3 is CASSLNPRNSPLHF. The CDR3 DNA is TGCGCCAGCAGCTTGAACCCTCGGAATTCACCCCTCCACTTT.

The rearrangement uses TRBV4-2 and TRBJ2-1; 7 bases match TRBD1. The CDR3 runs to 14 residues. Unmatched junction bases numbered 2, after V lost 0 bases and J lost 6 bases. Germline CDR1 LGHNA, CDR2 YNFKEQ. For the CDR3, the DNA is TGTGCCAGCAGCCAAGATTCAGGGGGCAATGAGCAGTTCTTC. Its translation: CASSQDSGGNEQFF.

V and J are TRBV19 and TRBJ1-3; 8 nucleotides match TRBD1. CDR3 size: 15 residues. V trimming: 7 bases; J trimming: 3 bases; junction bases outside the gene matches: 8. CDR1 LNHDA and CDR2 SQIVND come from the germline V gene (reference sequence). In DNA, the CDR3 is TGTGCCAGTACCATGGGCAGGGGGCTTGGAAACACCATATATTTT. This codes for CASTMGRGLGNTIYF.

The V and J genes are TRBV5-4 and TRBJ2-1; D remains ambiguous. Germline values: CDR1 SGHNT, CDR2 YYREEE (reference sequence). The V end lost 4 bases, the J end lost 7 bases, and 9 bases lay between the germline ends. The CDR3 is made up of 12 amino acids. This CDR3 is CASSPGANEQFF. CDR3 in DNA: TGTGCCAGCAGCCCCGGTGCTAATGAGCAGTTCTTC.

The V and J genes are TRBV7-9 and TRBJ1-1, with D unresolved. This CDR3 has 13 amino acids. Germline values: CDR1 SEHNR, CDR2 FQNEAQ (reference sequence). The ends were cut back, 3 bases at V and 2 bases at J, with 7 bases in the middle. As DNA, the CDR3 is TGTGCCAGCAGCTTCGTGTCTAACACTGAAGCTTTCTTT. Its protein product is CASSFVSNTEAFF. The whole variable domain, filled in from reference TRBV7-9 and TRBJ1-1, reads DTGVSQNPRHKITKRGQNVTFRCDPISEHNRLYWYRQTLGQGPEFLTYFQNEAQLEKSRLLSDRFSAERPKGSFSTLEIQRTEQGDSAMYLCASSFVSNTEAFFGQGTRLTVV.

The V call is TRBV7-9, the J call TRBJ1-1; D uncertain. Germline assignment: CDR1 SEHNR and CDR2 FQNEAQ (reference sequence). The germline V and J ends were trimmed by 5 bases and 0 bases, with 13 bases remaining between them. The CDR3 is made up of 15 amino acids. As DNA, the CDR3 is TGTGCCAGCAGCCGGGTCCCAAAGATGAACACTGAAGCTTTCTTT. It encodes CASSRVPKMNTEAFF. The full variable domain, its missing parts supplied by reference TRBV7-9 and TRBJ1-1, is DTGVSQNPRHKITKRGQNVTFRCDPISEHNRLYWYRQTLGQGPEFLTYFQNEAQLEKSRLLSDRFSAERPKGSFSTLEIQRTEQGDSAMYLCASSRVPKMNTEAFFGQGTRLTVV.

The chain carries TRBV2 and TRBJ1-1; 8 bases are a match to TRBD1. Trimming took 4 bases from V and 1 from J; bases not matched to a gene: 2. Germline CDR1 SNHLY, CDR2 FYNNEI. This CDR3 spans 14 amino acids. CDR3 sequence reads: CASSAGTGNTEAFF. The CDR3 coding sequence is TGTGCCAGCAGTGCCGGGACAGGGAACACTGAAGCTTTCTTT.

The gene calls are TRBV10-2 and TRBJ1-1; D may be TRBD1 (5 bases). Trimming cost V 0 bases and J 4 bases, with 9 bases left between them. The CDR3 contains 14 residues. Germline loops: CDR1 WSHSY, CDR2 SAAADI. The CDR3 sequence: CASSESSGITEAFF. The CDR3 DNA follows: TGCGCCAGCAGTGAGTCGTCAGGGATCACTGAAGCTTTCTTT.

The chain links TRBV6-4 to TRBJ1-5; no clear D gene. V gave up 6 bases and J gave up 9 bases, with 15 bases separating them. This CDR3 has 13 residues. The germline V gene encodes CDR1 MRHNA and CDR2 SNTAGT. CDR3 amino acids: CASSRNQKAPQHF. The DNA of the CDR3 is TGTGCCAGCAGCCGTAACCAGAAGGCGCCCCAGCATTTT.

V and J are TRBV27 and TRBJ2-4, with 12 nucleotides matching TRBD1. Per germline, CDR1 MNHEY and CDR2 SMNVEV (reference sequence). The CDR3 runs 15 residues. The V and J ends lost 5 bases and 9 bases, in that order; junction bases with no gene match: 8. The CDR3, as DNA: TGTGCCAGCAGTATAGGGACAGGGGGCTTTAGCATTCAGTACTTC. This encodes CASSIGTGGFSIQYF.

The chain has TRBV3-1 (or the pseudogene TRBV3-2) and TRBJ2-7, with D hard to call. Germline assignment: CDR1 LGHDT and CDR2 YNNKEL (reference sequence). V lost 5 bases, J lost 3 bases, and 5 bases lay in between. The CDR3 spans 11 residues. CDR3 sequence (DNA): TGTGCCAGCAGCGACGGCTACGAGCAGTACTTC. As protein: CASSDGYEQYF.

Worth noting for this clone: Other nucleotide sequences from this sample produce the same CDR3. The chain employs TRBV5-1 and TRBJ1-5; D call uncertain. V was clipped by 0 bases and J by 4 bases, with 5 bases between them. The CDR3 covers 13 residues. Germline loops: CDR1 SGHRS, CDR2 YFSETQ. The chain's CDR3 is CASSLGSNQPQHF. DNA for the CDR3: TGCGCCAGCAGCTTGGGGTCTAATCAGCCCCAGCATTTT. Full variable domain (remainder filled in from reference TRBV5-1 and TRBJ1-5): KAGVTQTPRYLIKTRGQQVTLSCSPISGHRSVSWYQQTPGQGLQFLFEYFSETQRNKGNFPGRFSGRQFSNSRSEMNVSTLELGDSALYLCASSLGSNQPQHFGDGTRLSIL.

The chain links TRBV5-1 to TRBJ2-2; 8 positions agree with TRBD1. Per the germline V gene, CDR1 is SGHRS and CDR2 is YFSETQ. The CDR3 contains 16 residues. With V trimmed by 4 bases and J by 3 bases, 8 bases remained unmatched. The CDR3 reads CASSPGQGGDTGELFF. In DNA, the CDR3 is TGCGCCAGCAGCCCAGGACAGGGAGGCGACACCGGGGAGCTGTTTTTT.